This TCR beta chain was captured by sequencing in a study of graft-versus-host responses after intestinal transplantation. Looking at the study overall: The recipients all started with anti-thymocyte globulin induction and then took tacrolimus and steroids for three to four years. Broader study findings: Peak circulating GvH clone levels tracked with early post-transplant HvG declines. Recipient bone marrow held GvH clones, some seen earlier in ileum or blood. Those patients showing graft-donor T cell macrochimerism displayed high graft-versus-host to host-versus-graft clonal ratios in allografts.

Clones were sequenced by immunoSEQ multiplex PCR, and TCRdb holds only the in-frame ones, with some missing. This table holds 130,000 or so clones, around nine tenths found once. The germline CDR1 and CDR2 sequences are SGDLS and YYNGEE. CDR3 length: 14 amino acids. Trimming stripped 0 bases from V and 5 bases from J, with 12 bases between. On this clone: Its antigen is unidentified.

The gene calls are TRBV9 and TRBJ2-7; D tentatively reads TRBD1 or TRBD2 (5 bases each). The TCR comes from a human donor who received an intestinal transplant. This specimen consisted of unstimulated CD4+ T cells sorted from spleen or lymph node cells, obtained before intestinal transplant. The CDR3 spells CASSVGGTPHEQYF. CDR3 DNA sequence: TGTGCCAGCAGCGTAGGAGGGACGCCGCACGAGCAGTACTTC. The whole variable domain, remainder taken from reference TRBV9 and TRBJ2-7, is DSGVTQTPKHLITATGQRVTLRCSPRSGDLSVYWYQQSLDQGLQFLIQYYNGEERAKGNILERFSAQQFPDLHSELNLSSLELGDSALYFCASSVGGTPHEQYFGPGTRLTVT.